This T cell receptor beta chain was sequenced in a study of cytomegalovirus exposure and HLA in healthy donors. CDR3 length: 13 residues. The V end was cut by 2 bases, the J end by 4 bases, with 8 bases between. The V gene's germline CDR1 is LNHDA and CDR2 SQIVND (reference sequence). Study-wide findings and caveats: There were some 150 TCR beta chains listed as cytomegalovirus-associated. Exclusion as indistinguishable affected some V segments, including TRBV6-2 and TRBV6-3. Generally TCR sequences proved uncommon, though certain public TCRs appeared in numerous donors.

The PCR contained 60 Vbeta and 13 Jbeta primers. Libraries were prepared by immunoSEQ multiplex PCR; TCRdb keeps only in-frame clonotypes and omits some of them. Reported are around 200,000 clones; the ten largest clones contain approximately 1%. Concerning this clone: The antigen remains undetermined.

This clonotype was sampled from a woman aged 25 to 39 in good health and CMV-seropositive. The chain is built from TRBV19 and TRBJ1-1; D unresolved. Sequenced: PBMCs. This chain's CDR3 is CASSISHTTEAFF. The CDR3 coding sequence is TGTGCCAGTAGTATAAGCCATACCACTGAAGCTTTCTTT.